These 17 T cell receptor beta chains share one sample of origin, sequenced in a study of cytomegalovirus exposure and HLA in healthy donors (TCRdb year 2017). Library preparation was by the immunoSEQ multiplex PCR assay. Imported from immuneACCESS, the table was reduced by TCRdb to in-frame sequences with V and J called. These copies leave out some clones; in studies compared against another copy, an unresolved V gene accounts for under half, and the cause of the remainder is not known. This sample is represented by around 150,000 clones; less than 95% of them were singletons. Of the sample, around 2.7% falls within the top ten clones. Sequencing was performed on PBMCs. Receptors were obtained from a woman in her late teens or twenties in good health and CMV-seropositive.

This sequence joins TRBV20-1 and TRBJ1-1, with a tentative D call TRBD1 (5 bases). From germline, CDR1 is DFQATT and CDR2 SNEGSKA (reference sequence). The length of the CDR3 is 11 residues. The V and J ends lost 6 bases and 4 bases respectively, with 9 bases between them. CDR3 region: CSAIRVTEAFF. Here the CDR3 DNA reads TGCAGTGCCATCAGGGTCACTGAAGCTTTCTTT.

The rearrangement joins TRBV11-2 to TRBJ1-1, with TRBD1 matching over 11 bases. Trimming took 4 bases from V and 10 from J; bases not matched to a gene: 5. Germline-derived CDR1 and CDR2 are SGHAT and FQNNGV. The CDR3 is made up of 13 amino acids. CDR3 residues: CASSSGQGAGAFF. CDR3 sequence (DNA): TGTGCCAGCAGCTCCGGACAGGGGGCGGGAGCTTTCTTT.

The V call is TRBV4-1, the J call TRBJ1-4; D is unclear. CDR1 and CDR2 (germline): MGHRA, YSYEKL. Trimming removed 1 base from V and 8 bases from J, with 8 bases in between. The CDR3 runs to 13 residues. DNA of the CDR3: TGCGCCAGCAGCCAAGTACATAGCGAAAAACTGTTTTTT. It codes for CASSQVHSEKLFF.

The V gene is TRBV5-1, the J gene TRBJ1-4, with D tentatively TRBD1 (5 bases). CDR3 size: 15 residues. Between the trimmed V and J ends, which lost 0 bases and 3 bases, there was a span of 9 bases. Germline V CDR1 and CDR2: SGHRS, YFSETQ. CDR3 loop: CASSLVSGPNEKLFF. CDR3 in DNA: TGCGCCAGCAGCTTGGTTTCAGGGCCTAATGAAAAACTGTTTTTT. Full variable domain (outside the CDR3, taken from reference TRBV5-1 and TRBJ1-4): KAGVTQTPRYLIKTRGQQVTLSCSPISGHRSVSWYQQTPGQGLQFLFEYFSETQRNKGNFPGRFSGRQFSNSRSEMNVSTLELGDSALYLCASSLVSGPNEKLFFGSGTQLSVL.

As for this clone: The same CDR3 is also encoded by other DNA sequences in this sample. The V gene is TRBV2, the J gene TRBJ1-2, with a weak D call TRBD1 (6 bases). CDR1 is SNHLY and CDR2 is FYNNEI in the germline V gene. Trimming removed 3 bases at V and 8 bases at J, with 13 bases between. The CDR3 length is 13 residues. Here the CDR3 DNA reads TGTGCCAGCAGTGAGGGGGGGGCAGGAGGCTACACCTTC. It specifies CASSEGGAGGYTF.

V usage is TRBV15 and J usage is TRBJ2-6; TRBD1 might be the D (6 bases). The germline V gene has CDR1 LNHNV and CDR2 YYDKDF (reference sequence). The CDR3 has 16 residues. V was cut by 3 bases and J by 4 bases, with 13 bases left in between. CDR3 residues: CATSSRAGAGANVLTF. The CDR3 bases are TGTGCCACCAGCAGTAGGGCAGGGGCCGGGGCCAACGTCCTGACTTTC. Full variable domain (outside the CDR3, taken from reference TRBV15 and TRBJ2-6): DAMVIQNPRYQVTQFGKPVTLSCSQTLNHNVMYWYQQKSSQAPKLLFHYYDKDFNNEADTPDNFQSRRPNTSFCFLDIRSPGLGDTAMYLCATSSRAGAGANVLTFGAGSRLTVL.

A single count supports this clone. J is TRBJ2-3 and V is TRBV13; the D gene is possibly TRBD2 (6 bases). Per the germline V gene, CDR1 is PRHDT and CDR2 is FYEKMQ (reference sequence). This CDR3 spans 18 amino acids. V was cut by 4 bases and J by 3 bases, with 23 bases left in between. The CDR3 protein is CASSSSLGRRDPTDTQYF. In DNA form, the CDR3 reads TGTGCCAGCAGCTCCTCCCTGGGGCGGCGGGACCCGACAGATACGCAGTATTTT. The complete variable domain, with remaining parts taken from reference TRBV13 and TRBJ2-3, reads AAGVIQSPRHLIKEKRETATLKCYPIPRHDTVYWYQQGPGQDPQFLISFYEKMQSDKGSIPDRFSAQQFSDYHSELNMSSLELGDSALYFCASSSSLGRRDPTDTQYFGPGTRLTVL.

The chain recombines TRBV15 with TRBJ2-1; no clear D gene. The CDR3 is 12 residues long. Looked up from germline, CDR1 is LNHNV and CDR2 is YYDKDF (reference sequence). With 0 bases removed from V and 8 bases from J, the gap between germline ends came to 5 bases. In nucleotides, the CDR3 is TGTGCCACCAGCAGAGATTATGATGAGCAGTTCTTC. This sequence encodes CATSRDYDEQFF.

The chain uses TRBV6-1 and TRBJ2-7; D is unclear. The CDR3 loop spans 13 amino acids. CDR1 MNHNS and CDR2 SASEGT come from the germline V gene. Trimming removed 6 bases from V and 2 bases from J, with 11 bases in between. The CDR3 coding sequence is TGTGCCAGCAGCCAGACACGGACCTACGAGCAGTACTTC. As protein: CASSQTRTYEQYF.

V and J are TRBV6-5 and TRBJ2-7; maybe TRBD2 (5 bases). The V end lost 5 bases, the J end lost 0 bases, and 11 bases lay between the germline ends. This CDR3 is built from 14 residues. Germline CDR1 and CDR2: MNHEY and SVGAGI. This CDR3 reads CASSEPGYSYEQYF. CDR3 nucleotide sequence: TGTGCCAGCAGTGAACCGGGATACTCCTACGAGCAGTACTTC.

The rearrangement joins TRBV19 to TRBJ1-2; 11 bases align to TRBD1. V lost 6 bases to trimming and J lost 5 bases; unmatched junction nucleotides: 8. The CDR3 extends over 15 amino acids. Germline values: CDR1 LNHDA, CDR2 SQIVND (reference sequence). The CDR3 DNA sequence: TGTGCCAGTAGAAACGGACAGGGGGCGTTTTATGGCTACACCTTC. Translation gives CASRNGQGAFYGYTF.

This chain connects TRBV4-3 to TRBJ2-7; 8 bases fit TRBD2. Germline CDR1 and CDR2: LGHNA and YSLEER. J gave up 6 bases and V 1 base, and 11 bases lay outside the gene matches. This CDR3 is 16 amino acids long. CDR3 coding DNA: TGCGCCAGCAGCCAAGCTCTCGCTAGCGGGCCGACCGAGCAGTACTTC. It specifies CASSQALASGPTEQYF.

The rearrangement uses TRBV18 and TRBJ1-1, with 7 bases identical to TRBD1. The J segment lost 0 bases and the V segment lost 1 base, leaving 11 bases of the junction unmatched. The CDR3 extends over 18 amino acids. The germline V gene has CDR1 KGHSH and CDR2 LQKENI. The CDR3 DNA reads as TGTGCCAGCTCACCACGGGTGTCACAGGGGAGGTTGAACACTGAAGCTTTCTTT. Protein sequence: CASSPRVSQGRLNTEAFF.

V and J are TRBV7-9 and TRBJ1-2, with 12 bases matching TRBD1. The germline V gene encodes CDR1 SEHNR and CDR2 FQNEAQ (reference sequence). V shed 5 bases, J shed 6 bases, and the junction held 7 bases outside the gene matches. The CDR3 contains 15 residues. CDR3 nucleotide sequence: TGTGCCAGCAGCCCGGGACAGGGGGCAAATCATGGCTACACCTTC. This gives the protein CASSPGQGANHGYTF.

The chain has TRBV2 and TRBJ1-2; D call uncertain. CDR3 length equals 17 residues. CDR1 is SNHLY and CDR2 is FYNNEI in the germline V gene. The V and J ends lost 0 bases and 4 bases respectively, with 18 bases between them. CDR3 loop: CASSEAGTRTKSYGYTF. CDR3 bases: TGTGCCAGCAGTGAAGCGGGTACCAGGACTAAATCCTATGGCTACACCTTC.

CDR3 bases: TGTGCCAGCAGTACCCCGGGACAGGGCTCGTATCAGCCCCAGCATTTT. The encoded protein is CASSTPGQGSYQPQHF. The gene calls are TRBV28 and TRBJ1-5; 9 bases agree with TRBD1. The germline CDR1 and CDR2 sequences are MDHEN and SYDVKM. Germline trimming cut 5 bases from V and 5 bases from J; bases unmatched to any gene: 10. The CDR3 sequence is 16 residues long.

V is TRBV5-1 and J is TRBJ1-6; weak D call: TRBD1 (6 bases). The CDR3 has 17 residues. The germline V gene has CDR1 SGHRS and CDR2 YFSETQ. Trimming pared 0 bases from V and 9 bases from J, leaving 19 bases between. CDR3 coding DNA: TGCGCCAGCAGCTTGGTCCCGGGACACAAAGAAGGTTCACCCCTCCACTTT. Amino acids: CASSLVPGHKEGSPLHF. Full variable domain (rest looked up from reference TRBV5-1 and TRBJ1-6): KAGVTQTPRYLIKTRGQQVTLSCSPISGHRSVSWYQQTPGQGLQFLFEYFSETQRNKGNFPGRFSGRQFSNSRSEMNVSTLELGDSALYLCASSLVPGHKEGSPLHFGNGTRLTVT.